This is a list of T cell receptor beta chains from one sample in a study of blood T cells in healthy people across ages. TCRdb redid the calling of the 5' RACE reads with MiXCR, one entry per CDR3 protein. The sample consists of 550,000 to 750,000 distinct CDR3 sequences, 21% of them appearing once. Specimen: blood. Receptors originate from a man in his sixties or seventies in good health. Both conserved end residues are part of each CDR3. Fields, in order: clone size, V gene, D gene, J gene, CDR3 DNA, CDR3 protein. A D gene is named only where the DNA matches it firmly. Some rows have no size entry. The others give once, few or many, or a class for an expanded clone.

few	TRBV13	-	TRBJ2-7	TGTGCCAGCAGCTCAACCACGACAGGGACTAACTACGAGCAGTACTTC	CASSSTTTGTNYEQYF
once	TRBV20-1	-	TRBJ2-2	TGCAGTGCTCAGTCGGGGAACACCGGGGAGCTGTTTTTT	CSAQSGNTGELFF
-	TRBV12-3/TRBV12-4	-	TRBJ1-1	TGTGCCAGCAGTAGACAGCAGAACACTGAAGCTTTCTTT	CASSRQQNTEAFF
-	TRBV20-1	-	TRBJ1-1	TGCAGTGCTACCCGGACAGTAAGCACTGAAGCTTTCTTT	CSATRTVSTEAFF
-	TRBV24-1	TRBD1	TRBJ2-7	TGTGCCACCAGTGATTTAACAGGGGGCTTGTACGAGCAGTACTTC	CATSDLTGGLYEQYF
-	TRBV29-1	TRBD2	TRBJ2-1	TGCAGCTGCATGAATAGCGGGAGGGTGAATGAGCAGTTCTTC	CSCMNSGRVNEQFF
few	TRBV6-1	-	TRBJ2-1	TGTGCCAGCAGAAAAGGGCAAGGGGGAGGCTCCTACAATGAGCAGTTCTTC	CASRKGQGGGSYNEQFF
-	TRBV27	-	TRBJ2-1	TGTGCCAGCAGTTTATACCGGAAGAGCTCCTACAATGAGCAGTTCTTC	CASSLYRKSSYNEQFF
few	TRBV2	-	TRBJ1-2	TGTGCCAGCGGGGGGGACGGCGCTAACTATGGCTACACCTTC	CASGGDGANYGYTF
-	TRBV10-3	TRBD1	TRBJ1-2	TGTGCCATCCGGGGACAGCACTATGGCTACACCTTC	CAIRGQHYGYTF
-	TRBV27	-	TRBJ2-5	TGTGCCAGCAGTACCGCGCTAGCAGTTCAAGAGACCCAGTACTTC	CASSTALAVQETQYF
few	TRBV3-1	-	TRBJ2-6	TGTGCCAGCAGCCAAGCCAGCGCCTCTGGGGCCAACGTCCTGACTTTC	CASSQASASGANVLTF
-	TRBV5-1	TRBD1	TRBJ2-7	TGCGCCAGCAGCCGACAGGGGGCAAAGTACGAGCAGTACTTC	CASSRQGAKYEQYF
many	TRBV5-1	-	TRBJ1-5	TGCGCCAGCAGCTTGTACCCCCTCCAGCCCCAGCATTTT	CASSLYPLQPQHF
-	TRBV5-1	TRBD1	TRBJ1-2	TGCGCCAGCAGCCCCTCGGACAGGGCAGAGGGCTACACCTTC	CASSPSDRAEGYTF
-	TRBV20-1	TRBD2	TRBJ2-7	TGCAGTGCCCGCCCCCTAGCGGGAGGGCCGGGACAAACTCCCTACGAGCAGTACTTC	CSARPLAGGPGQTPYEQYF
many	TRBV3-1	TRBD2	TRBJ2-1	TGTGCCAGCAGCCAAGTGGCGGGAGGGAGTTTGAATGAGCAGTTCTTC	CASSQVAGGSLNEQFF
few	TRBV12-3/TRBV12-4	-	TRBJ2-1	TGTGCCAGCAGTTCCTCGGGACGCCTCAATGAGCAGTTCTTC	CASSSSGRLNEQFF
many	TRBV29-1	-	TRBJ2-5	TGCAGCGTTGAAGTATGGGAGACCCAGTACTTC	CSVEVWETQYF
-	TRBV28	-	TRBJ2-4	TGTGCCAGCAGTCCAGCTTTACTCCTCCTAGCCAAAAACATTCAGTACTTC	CASSPALLLLAKNIQYF
-	TRBV20-1	TRBD2	TRBJ2-1	TGCAGTGCTAGCGTACTAGCGGGTTTACCCTCCTACAATGAGCAGTTCTTC	CSASVLAGLPSYNEQFF
-	TRBV10-3	TRBD1	TRBJ2-5	TGTGCCATCAGTCCGGACAGGGAGGAGACCCAGTACTTC	CAISPDREETQYF
many	TRBV29-1	TRBD2	TRBJ2-7	TGCAGCGTTGAAGATATTAGACTAGCGGAACTCTACGAGCAGTACTTC	CSVEDIRLAELYEQYF
few	TRBV5-1	-	TRBJ2-3	TGCGCCAGCAGCTCGCAGGGGTTCAGCGCAGATACGCAGTATTTT	CASSSQGFSADTQYF
few	TRBV10-3	TRBD2	TRBJ2-7	TGTGCCATCAGTGACGGACTAGCGGGGCCATACGAGCAGTACTTC	CAISDGLAGPYEQYF
-	TRBV7-8	-	TRBJ1-5	TGTGCCAGCAGCAAAGCCGGGACGTCAGCGCCCCAGCATTTT	CASSKAGTSAPQHF
-	TRBV9	-	TRBJ2-5	TGTGCCAGCAGCAGGGCCAGCCAAGAGACCCAGTACTTC	CASSRASQETQYF
once	TRBV20-1	TRBD2	TRBJ2-5	TGCAGTGCTAGACCGGGACTAGCGGAAGAGACCCAGTACTTC	CSARPGLAEETQYF